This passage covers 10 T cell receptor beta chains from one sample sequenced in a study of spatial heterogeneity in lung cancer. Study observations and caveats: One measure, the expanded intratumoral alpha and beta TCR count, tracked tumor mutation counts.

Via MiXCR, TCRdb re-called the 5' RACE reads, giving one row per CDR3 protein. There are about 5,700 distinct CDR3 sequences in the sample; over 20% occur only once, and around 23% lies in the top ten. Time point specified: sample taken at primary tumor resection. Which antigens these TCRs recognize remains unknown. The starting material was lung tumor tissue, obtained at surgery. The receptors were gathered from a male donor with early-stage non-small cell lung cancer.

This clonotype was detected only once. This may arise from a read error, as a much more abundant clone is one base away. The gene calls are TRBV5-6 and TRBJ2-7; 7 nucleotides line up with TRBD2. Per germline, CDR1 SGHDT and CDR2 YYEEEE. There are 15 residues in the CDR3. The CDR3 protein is CASSPSLAGVYEQNF. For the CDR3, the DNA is TGTGCCAGCAGCCCAAGTCTGGCGGGAGTCTACGAGCAGAACTTC.

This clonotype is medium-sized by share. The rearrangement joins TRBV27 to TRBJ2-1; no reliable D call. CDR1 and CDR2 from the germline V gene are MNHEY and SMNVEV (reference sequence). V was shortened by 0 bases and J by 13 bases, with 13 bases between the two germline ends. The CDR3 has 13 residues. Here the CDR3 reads CASSLSKTSKQFF. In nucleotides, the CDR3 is TGTGCCAGCAGTTTATCAAAGACTTCGAAACAGTTCTTC.

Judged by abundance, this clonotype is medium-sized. The CDR3 DNA sequence: TGTGCCACCAGTGAAGGGCAGGGCACTGAAGCTTTCTTT. This translates into CATSEGQGTEAFF. The V call is TRBV24-1, the J call TRBJ1-1; the D gene is possibly TRBD1 (5 bases). Trimming took 4 bases from V and 4 from J, leaving 9 bases between them. Germline values: CDR1 KGHDR, CDR2 SFDVKD. The CDR3 spans 13 residues.

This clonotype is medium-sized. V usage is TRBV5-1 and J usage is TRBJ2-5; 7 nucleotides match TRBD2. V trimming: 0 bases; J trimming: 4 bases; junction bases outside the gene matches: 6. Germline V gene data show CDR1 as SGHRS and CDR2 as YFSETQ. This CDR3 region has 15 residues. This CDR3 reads CASSLAPGGRETQYF. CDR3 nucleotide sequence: TGCGCCAGCAGCTTGGCTCCGGGAGGTCGAGAGACCCAGTACTTC.

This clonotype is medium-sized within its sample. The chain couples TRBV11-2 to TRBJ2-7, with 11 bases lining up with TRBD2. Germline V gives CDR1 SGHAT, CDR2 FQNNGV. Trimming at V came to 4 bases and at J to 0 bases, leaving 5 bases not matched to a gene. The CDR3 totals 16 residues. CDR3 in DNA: TGTGCCAGCAGCTCCAGACTAGCGGGAAGCTCCTACGAGCAGTACTTC. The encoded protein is CASSSRLAGSSYEQYF. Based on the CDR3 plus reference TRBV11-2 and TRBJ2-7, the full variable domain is EAGVAQSPRYKIIEKRQSVAFWCNPISGHATLYWYQQILGQGPKLLIQFQNNGVVDDSQLPKDRFSAERLKGVDSTLKIQPAKLEDSAVYLCASSSRLAGSSYEQYFGPGTRLTVT.

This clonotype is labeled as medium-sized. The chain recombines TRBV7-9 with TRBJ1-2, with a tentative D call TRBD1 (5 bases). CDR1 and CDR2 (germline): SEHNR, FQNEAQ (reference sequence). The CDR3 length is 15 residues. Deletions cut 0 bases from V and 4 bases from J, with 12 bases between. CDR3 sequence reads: CASSLAARGSYGYTF. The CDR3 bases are TGTGCCAGCAGCTTAGCTGCACGGGGGAGCTATGGCTACACCTTC.

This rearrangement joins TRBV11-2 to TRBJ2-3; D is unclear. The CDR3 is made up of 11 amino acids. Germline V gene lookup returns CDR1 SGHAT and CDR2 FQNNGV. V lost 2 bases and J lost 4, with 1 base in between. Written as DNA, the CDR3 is TGTGCCAGCAGCTTACCAGATACGCAGTATTTT. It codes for CASSLPDTQYF.

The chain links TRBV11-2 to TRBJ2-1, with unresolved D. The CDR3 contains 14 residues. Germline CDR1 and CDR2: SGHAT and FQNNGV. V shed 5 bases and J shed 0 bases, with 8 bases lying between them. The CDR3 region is CASSVGNSYNEQFF. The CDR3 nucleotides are TGTGCCAGCAGCGTAGGGAACTCCTACAATGAGCAGTTCTTC. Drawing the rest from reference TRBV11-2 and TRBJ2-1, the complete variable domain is EAGVAQSPRYKIIEKRQSVAFWCNPISGHATLYWYQQILGQGPKLLIQFQNNGVVDDSQLPKDRFSAERLKGVDSTLKIQPAKLEDSAVYLCASSVGNSYNEQFFGPGTRLTVL.

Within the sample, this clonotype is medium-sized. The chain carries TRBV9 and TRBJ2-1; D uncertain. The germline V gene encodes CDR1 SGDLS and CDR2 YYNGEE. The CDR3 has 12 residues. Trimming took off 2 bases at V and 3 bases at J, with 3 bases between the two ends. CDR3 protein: CASSVGYNEQFF. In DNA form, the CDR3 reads TGTGCCAGCAGCGTGGGCTACAATGAGCAGTTCTTC. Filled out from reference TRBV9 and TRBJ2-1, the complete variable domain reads DSGVTQTPKHLITATGQRVTLRCSPRSGDLSVYWYQQSLDQGLQFLIQYYNGEERAKGNILERFSAQQFPDLHSELNLSSLELGDSALYFCASSVGYNEQFFGPGTRLTVL.

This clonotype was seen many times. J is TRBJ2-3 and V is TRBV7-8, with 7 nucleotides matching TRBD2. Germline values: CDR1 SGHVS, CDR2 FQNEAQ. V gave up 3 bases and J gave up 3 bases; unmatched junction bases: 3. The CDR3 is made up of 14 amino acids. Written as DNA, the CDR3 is TGTGCCAGCAGCTTTTCCGGGAGGACAGATACGCAGTATTTT. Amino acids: CASSFSGRTDTQYF. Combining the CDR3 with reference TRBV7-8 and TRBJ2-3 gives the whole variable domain GAGVSQSPRYKVAKRGQDVALRCDPISGHVSLFWYQQALGQGPEFLTYFQNEAQLDKSGLPSDRFFAERPEGSVSTLKIQRTQQEDSAVYLCASSFSGRTDTQYFGPGTRLTVL.